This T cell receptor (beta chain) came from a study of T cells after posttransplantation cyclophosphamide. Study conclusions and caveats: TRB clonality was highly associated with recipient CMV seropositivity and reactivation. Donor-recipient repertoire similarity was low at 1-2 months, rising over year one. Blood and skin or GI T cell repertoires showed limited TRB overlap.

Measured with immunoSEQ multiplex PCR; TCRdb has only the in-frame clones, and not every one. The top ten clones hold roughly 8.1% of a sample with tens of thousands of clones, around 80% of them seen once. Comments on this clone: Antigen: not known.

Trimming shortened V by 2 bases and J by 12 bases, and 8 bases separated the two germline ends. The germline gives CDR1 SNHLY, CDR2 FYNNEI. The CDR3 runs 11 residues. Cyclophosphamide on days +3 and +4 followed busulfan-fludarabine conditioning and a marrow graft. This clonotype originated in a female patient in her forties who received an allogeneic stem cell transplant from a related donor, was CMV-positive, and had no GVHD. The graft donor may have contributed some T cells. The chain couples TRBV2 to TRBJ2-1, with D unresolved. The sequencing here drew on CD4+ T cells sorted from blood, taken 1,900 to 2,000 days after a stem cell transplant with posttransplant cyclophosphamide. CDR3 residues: CASSETLGQFF. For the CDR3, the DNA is TGTGCCAGCAGTGAAACCCTAGGGCAGTTCTTC.